The clone carrying this TCR beta chain was recorded at least ten times. This entry comes from a study of early T cells in non-severe SARS-CoV-2 infection. V lost 5 bases and J 4 bases, leaving 18 bases between the germline ends. CDR1 and CDR2 (germline): MDHEN, SYDVKM. The CDR3 is 17 amino acids. Molecules of cDNA were individually given unique molecular identifiers that were attached to them. TCRdb re-derived calls from the 5' RACE reads in MiXCR, one entry per CDR3 protein. The table has 95,000 to 120,000 distinct CDR3 sequences, roughly an eighth seen once. Sequenced material: whole blood. V and J are TRBV28 and TRBJ2-6; TRBD1 or TRBD2 may be the D gene (5 bases each). This receptor was taken from an adult who was a healthcare worker with PCR-confirmed SARS-CoV-2 infection or an uninfected control (not recorded which). The CDR3 DNA sequence: TGTGCCAGCAGTCCCCCGGGACCCAATCTCGGGGCCAACGTCCTGACTTTC. Encoded protein: CASSPPGPNLGANVLTF. Combining the CDR3 with reference TRBV28 and TRBJ2-6 gives the whole variable domain DVKVTQSSRYLVKRTGEKVFLECVQDMDHENMFWYRQDPGLGLRLIYFSYDVKMKEKGDIPEGYSVSREKKERFSLILESASTNQTSMYLCASSPPGPNLGANVLTFGAGSRLTVL.